This TCR beta chain was captured by sequencing in a study of vaccination and CD4 T cells after COVID-19. Across the whole study: Investigators took post-vaccine samples a median 72 days after dose two, within a range of 14 to 241.

Remarks on this clonotype: Its matching antigen is unknown.

Treatment described: approximately 10-day PBMC culture with coronavirus spike peptide pools or control peptides (ViraFEST assay). The study sequenced cultured CD4+ T cell DNA using the Oncomine TCR Beta short-read assay. TCRdb itself ran the PCR reads through MiXCR, one entry per CDR3 protein. This table holds about 10,000 distinct CDR3 sequences, roughly 40% found once. CDR1 SGHRS and CDR2 YFSETQ come from the germline V gene. This CDR3 contains 15 residues. V dropped 0 bases and J dropped 5 bases, with 15 bases sitting between them. The sequence was collected from a human donor who had recovered from COVID-19. Sequencing was carried out using CD4+ T cells from blood, cultured in vitro. This sequence joins TRBV5-1 and TRBJ2-7; no reliable D call. CDR3 sequence: CASSLVNQPMDEQYF. CDR3 bases: TGCGCCAGCAGCTTGGTTAACCAGCCCATGGACGAGCAGTACTTC.